Reported below is one T cell receptor beta chain. Its antigen remains unidentified. The sample is drawn from a study of graft-versus-host responses after intestinal transplantation. As for the study in general: Recipients were given multivisceral, liver-intestinal, or isolated intestinal transplants. Tacrolimus plus steroids were given to all recipients for approximately 3 years, preceded by anti-thymocyte globulin induction. Study-level results: Recipient marrow held GvH clones, some first seen in ileum or blood.

Sequenced by immunoSEQ multiplex PCR; TCRdb stores in-frame clones only, minus some. The sample shows some 70,000 clones, roughly 84% of them seen only once. The clonotype was recovered from a human donor who was the organ donor for an intestinal transplant. The source was unstimulated CD8+ T cells sorted from spleen or lymph node cells, collected before transplant.

CDR3 amino acids: CASRALRGSSYNEQFF. The DNA for the CDR3 is TGTGCCAGCAGGGCGCTTCGGGGGTCCTCCTACAATGAGCAGTTCTTC. The chain employs TRBV2 and TRBJ2-1, with a weak D call TRBD2 (6 bases). V dropped 6 bases and J dropped 0 bases, with 15 bases sitting between them. Germline CDR1 and CDR2: SNHLY and FYNNEI. The CDR3 sequence is 16 residues long.